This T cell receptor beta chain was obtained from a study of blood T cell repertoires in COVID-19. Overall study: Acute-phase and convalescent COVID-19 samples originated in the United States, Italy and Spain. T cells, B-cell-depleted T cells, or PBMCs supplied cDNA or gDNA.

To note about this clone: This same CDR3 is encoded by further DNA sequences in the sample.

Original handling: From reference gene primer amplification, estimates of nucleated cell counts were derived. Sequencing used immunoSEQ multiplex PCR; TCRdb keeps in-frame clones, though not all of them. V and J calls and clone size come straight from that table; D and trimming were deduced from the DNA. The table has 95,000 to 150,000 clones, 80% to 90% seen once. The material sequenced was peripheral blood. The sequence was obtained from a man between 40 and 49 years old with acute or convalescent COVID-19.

The CDR3 region is CASSSQQGSYEQYF. For the CDR3, the DNA is TGTGCCAGCAGTTCTCAACAGGGTTCCTACGAGCAGTACTTC. The rearrangement uses TRBV27 and TRBJ2-7; D is perhaps TRBD1 (6 bases). Germline assignment: CDR1 MNHEY and CDR2 SMNVEV (reference sequence). Trimming removed 4 bases from V and 1 base from J, with 11 bases in between. The CDR3 extends over 14 amino acids.